These 27 T cell receptor beta chains originate from one sample sequenced in a study of T-cell reconstitution after alpha-beta-depleted transplantation in children. It was with unique molecular identifiers that the TCRbeta library was prepared. One entry per CDR3 protein, called by TCRdb with MiXCR from the PCR reads. In the table there are about 540,000 distinct CDR3 sequences, roughly 18% of which are singletons. The sample consisted of PBMCs from the stem cell graft donor, taken from the stem cell graft. The source is a human donor who donated a stem cell graft to a child with acute lymphoblastic leukemia.

This clonotype was detected a few times. The V gene is TRBV12-3 or TRBV12-4, the J gene TRBJ2-3, with TRBD2 identical over 7 bases. J was trimmed by 3 bases and V by 3 bases; bases with no gene match: 6. The CDR3 is 15 amino acids. CDR3 protein: CASSFGGSGTDTQYF. CDR3 DNA sequence: TGTGCCAGCAGTTTCGGCGGGAGTGGAACAGATACGCAGTATTTT.

The V and J genes are TRBV20-1 and TRBJ1-2, with unresolved D. The germline V gene has CDR1 DFQATT and CDR2 SNEGSKA (reference sequence). This CDR3 contains 11 residues. Trimming cost V 1 base and J 8 bases, with 8 bases left between them. DNA of the CDR3: TGCAGTGCTAGAGTCCCAGACGGCTACACCTTC. Its protein product is CSARVPDGYTF.

The table lists this clonotype with many counts. The V call is TRBV20-1, the J call TRBJ2-7; 7 bases map to TRBD2. The CDR3 totals 12 residues. Looked up from germline, CDR1 is DFQATT and CDR2 is SNEGSKA (reference sequence). V lost 6 bases, J lost 3 bases, and 5 bases stayed unmatched. The CDR3 sequence is CSAKGGDYEQYF. CDR3 coding DNA: TGCAGTGCGAAGGGAGGGGACTACGAGCAGTACTTC.

This clonotype was observed a handful of times. The chain recombines TRBV20-1 with TRBJ2-7; weak D call: TRBD1 (6 bases). CDR1 DFQATT and CDR2 SNEGSKA come from the germline V gene (reference sequence). The germline V and J ends were trimmed by 6 bases and 2 bases, with 17 bases remaining between them. The length of the CDR3 is 14 residues. The CDR3 protein is CSARNRDKAYEQYF. The CDR3 nucleotides read TGCAGTGCACGGAACCGGGACAAAGCCTACGAGCAGTACTTC.

This clonotype has just a few counts. The chain combines TRBV29-1 with TRBJ2-7; D not certain. The CDR3 covers 16 residues. Trimming removed 1 base from V and 0 bases from J, with 16 bases in between. Germline values: CDR1 SQVTM, CDR2 ANQGSEA. The CDR3 DNA reads as TGCAGCGTTGAAGTCGCTTCCGGAGTCGGCTCCTACGAGCAGTACTTC. Its translation is CSVEVASGVGSYEQYF.

This clonotype showed up just a few times. The junction shows a germline mismatch at one end, possibly a read error. This chain joins TRBV15 and TRBJ2-3; D is undetermined. This CDR3 region has 11 residues. The germline V gene encodes CDR1 LNHNV and CDR2 YYDKDF (reference sequence). The CDR3 reads CATSRDRRINF. CDR3 nucleotide sequence: TGTGCCACCAGCAGGGACCGCCGGATCAATTTT. The whole variable domain, filled in from reference TRBV15 and TRBJ2-3, reads DAMVIQNPRYQVTQFGKPVTLSCSQTLNHNVMYWYQQKSSQAPKLLFHYYDKDFNNEADTPDNFQSRRPNTSFCFLDIRSPGLGDTAMYLCATSRDRRINFGPGTRLTVL.

This rearrangement joins TRBV9 to TRBJ2-2; the match to TRBD1 covers 10 bases. V was clipped by 3 bases and J by 5 bases; unmatched bases: 7. The length of the CDR3 is 16 residues. Looked up from germline, CDR1 is SGDLS and CDR2 is YYNGEE. CDR3 loop: CASSGQTGGRTGELFF. DNA for the CDR3: TGTGCCAGCAGCGGTCAGACAGGGGGCAGAACCGGGGAGCTGTTTTTT. Drawing the rest from reference TRBV9 and TRBJ2-2, the complete variable domain is DSGVTQTPKHLITATGQRVTLRCSPRSGDLSVYWYQQSLDQGLQFLIQYYNGEERAKGNILERFSAQQFPDLHSELNLSSLELGDSALYFCASSGQTGGRTGELFFGEGSRLTVL.

The chain joins TRBV20-1 to TRBJ2-2; maybe TRBD2 (6 bases). From germline, CDR1 is DFQATT and CDR2 SNEGSKA (reference sequence). The CDR3 consists of 13 residues. V was clipped by 6 bases and J by 6 bases, with 14 bases between them. The CDR3 DNA is TGCAGTGCCTCCGGGAGCTTGCCCGGGGAGCTGTTTTTT. As protein: CSASGSLPGELFF.

The genes are TRBV3-1 and TRBJ1-1; no reliable D call. The CDR3 runs 15 residues. V was shortened by 0 bases and J by 0 bases, with 8 bases between the two germline ends. CDR1 and CDR2 from the germline V gene are LGHDT and YNNKEL (reference sequence). CDR3 loop: CASSQEGRLNTEAFF. The CDR3 coding sequence is TGTGCCAGCAGCCAAGAAGGCAGATTGAACACTGAAGCTTTCTTT.

The chain joins TRBV29-1 to TRBJ2-5, with a tentative D call TRBD1 (6 bases). Per germline, CDR1 SQVTM and CDR2 ANQGSEA. CDR3 length: 13 residues. As DNA, the CDR3 is TGCGGCGGAAGGCAGGGGAACGTGGAGACCCAGTACTTC. It yields the protein CGGRQGNVETQYF.

This clonotype was counted only a few times. The CDR3 region is CASGRDPNTGELFF. CDR3 bases: TGTGCCAGCGGGCGGGACCCGAACACCGGGGAGCTGTTTTTT. The chain joins TRBV5-5 to TRBJ2-2, with a weak D call TRBD2 (6 bases). The CDR3 covers 14 residues. Germline V CDR1 and CDR2: SGHKS, YYEKEE (reference sequence). With 7 bases removed from V and 0 bases from J, the gap between germline ends came to 10 bases.

The chain joins TRBV5-5 to TRBJ2-7, with D perhaps assigned TRBD1 or TRBD2 (5 bases each). This CDR3 is built from 16 residues. V was cut by 4 bases and J by 5 bases, with 22 bases left in between. CDR1 and CDR2 from the germline V gene are SGHKS and YYEKEE (reference sequence). In DNA, the CDR3 is TGTGCCAGCAGCCCCACTCTCGAGGGGATCTACCACGAGCAGTACTTC. It yields the protein CASSPTLEGIYHEQYF.

This clonotype was counted ten times or more. The chain uses TRBV25-1 and TRBJ1-1, with D unresolved. Trimming removed 3 bases from V and 0 bases from J, with 2 bases in between. This CDR3 comprises 12 residues. Germline CDR1 is MGHDK and CDR2 is SYGVNS. The CDR3: CASSEMNTEAFF. As DNA, the CDR3 is TGTGCCAGCAGTGAGATGAACACTGAAGCTTTCTTT.

The chain is built from TRBV6-5 and TRBJ2-1; TRBD1 aligns across 7 bases. This CDR3 spans 15 amino acids. Germline V lookup: CDR1 MNHEY, CDR2 SVGAGI. J gave up 8 bases and V 6 bases, and 13 bases lay outside the gene matches. CDR3 sequence (DNA): TGTGCCAGCAGCTACAGGGGTGTTCGCCGGGATGAGCAGTTCTTC. It is translated as CASSYRGVRRDEQFF.

This clonotype was found a few times. The chain recombines TRBV27 with TRBJ2-2; D might be TRBD1 (6 bases). CDR3 length equals 15 residues. CDR1 and CDR2 (germline): MNHEY, SMNVEV (reference sequence). Trimming cost V 3 bases and J 4 bases, with 12 bases left between them. CDR3 protein: CASSFFRGGTGELFF. The CDR3 DNA follows: TGTGCCAGCAGTTTTTTCAGGGGTGGCACCGGGGAGCTGTTTTTT.

V usage is TRBV7-9 and J usage is TRBJ2-7, with D unresolved. Trimming pared 2 bases from V and 3 bases from J, leaving 8 bases between. The CDR3 spans 13 residues. CDR1 and CDR2 from the germline V gene are SEHNR and FQNEAQ (reference sequence). CDR3 protein: CASSLHPLYEQYF. The CDR3 bases are TGTGCCAGCAGCTTACATCCCCTCTACGAGCAGTACTTC.

The chain couples TRBV6-1 to TRBJ2-5, with D tentatively TRBD1 or TRBD2 (5 bases each). CDR1 is MNHNS and CDR2 is SASEGT in the germline V gene. The CDR3 is 15 amino acids. Trimming took 6 bases from V and 5 from J, leaving 19 bases between them. In DNA, the CDR3 is TGTGCCAGCAGCTCAATGAGGGGAATTTATGAGACCCAGTACTTC. This translates into CASSSMRGIYETQYF.

A few counts support this clonotype. CDR3 region: CASSPPLGLAGSGEQYF. The CDR3 region has the DNA TGTGCCAGCAGCCCCCCCTTAGGACTAGCGGGATCGGGGGAGCAGTACTTC. V is TRBV7-2 and J is TRBJ2-7; 12 nucleotides agree with TRBD2. The CDR3 extends over 17 amino acids. CDR1 is SGHTA, CDR2 FQGNSA, per germline. V gave up 5 bases and J gave up 7 bases; unmatched junction bases: 15.

The rearrangement joins TRBV5-1 to TRBJ1-2; 7 bases map to TRBD1. After removal of 4 bases from V and 4 bases from J, the junction contained 7 bases not matched to a gene. The length of the CDR3 is 14 residues. Per the germline V gene, CDR1 is SGHRS and CDR2 is YFSETQ. CDR3 sequence (DNA): TGCGCCAGCAGCCATCCCGGGACAGTCTATGGCTACACCTTC. Encoded protein: CASSHPGTVYGYTF.

This clonotype was seen repeatedly, ten times or more. V gene TRBV9 combines with J gene TRBJ1-2; perhaps TRBD1 as D (5 bases). The V gene's germline CDR1 is SGDLS and CDR2 YYNGEE. The CDR3 is 13 residues long. V shed 4 bases and J shed 6 bases, with 13 bases lying between them. The CDR3 region has the DNA TGTGCCAGCAGCCCCAGGACATACGATGGCTACACCTTC. Amino acid sequence: CASSPRTYDGYTF.

This chain links TRBV19 with TRBJ1-2; D perhaps matches TRBD1 (5 bases). The germline V gene has CDR1 LNHDA and CDR2 SQIVND (reference sequence). Trimming took 5 bases from V and 4 from J, leaving 17 bases between them. The CDR3 is 15 amino acids. The CDR3 region has the DNA TGTGCCAGTAGTGATCAGGGCGCCGGGGCCTATGGCTACACCTTC. It yields the protein CASSDQGAGAYGYTF.

This chain uses TRBV6-1 with TRBJ1-4; 7 bases agree with TRBD1. This CDR3 is built from 14 residues. The ends lost 5 bases at V and 7 bases at J; junction bases unmatched: 7. CDR1 and CDR2 (germline): MNHNS, SASEGT. CDR3 nucleotide sequence: TGTGCCAGCAGTAATCAGGGGGGGAGTGAAAAACTGTTTTTT. Residues: CASSNQGGSEKLFF.

The CDR3 loop reads CSAGGVGITYSNQPQHF. The CDR3 nucleotides are TGCAGTGCTGGGGGGGTTGGCATCACTTATAGCAATCAGCCCCAGCATTTT. The chain combines TRBV20-1 with TRBJ1-5; the D gene is possibly TRBD1 (5 bases). The CDR3 length is 17 residues. Germline CDR1 reads DFQATT; CDR2 reads SNEGSKA (reference sequence). V was clipped by 5 bases and J by 0 bases, with 20 bases between them.

This clonotype was picked up a small number of times. This chain uses TRBV7-9 with TRBJ1-6, with D perhaps TRBD1 (6 bases). V gave up 4 bases and J gave up 10 bases, with 11 bases separating them. The CDR3 has 13 residues. Germline assignment: CDR1 SEHNR and CDR2 FQNEAQ (reference sequence). Here the CDR3 reads CASSSTGLSPLHF. The CDR3 coding sequence is TGTGCCAGCAGCTCTACAGGGCTCTCACCCCTCCACTTT. Complete variable domain (other parts from reference TRBV7-9 and TRBJ1-6): DTGVSQNPRHKITKRGQNVTFRCDPISEHNRLYWYRQTLGQGPEFLTYFQNEAQLEKSRLLSDRFSAERPKGSFSTLEIQRTEQGDSAMYLCASSSTGLSPLHFGNGTRLTVT.

Only a few counts were recorded for this clonotype. V usage is TRBV21-1 and J usage is TRBJ2-1; no check of the table's D call, TRBD1, against the DNA was made. TRBV21-1 is a pseudogene. The CDR3 contains 13 residues. As DNA, the CDR3 is TGTGCCAGCCTGGGACAGTCCTACAATGAGCAGTTCTTC. It codes for CASLGQSYNEQFF.

The rearrangement joins TRBV7-8 to TRBJ2-3; unclear D gene. This CDR3 spans 17 amino acids. V lost 2 bases, J lost 0 bases, and 15 bases lay in between. Germline CDR1 reads SGHVS; CDR2 reads FQNEAQ. CDR3 region: CASSLLTASPSTDTQYF. CDR3 DNA sequence: TGTGCCAGCAGCTTACTAACAGCCTCACCTAGCACAGATACGCAGTATTTT.

This clonotype was detected a few times. The J gene is TRBJ2-4, the V gene TRBV5-1; 9 bases line up with TRBD1. The V and J ends lost 2 bases and 4 bases, in that order; junction bases with no gene match: 10. The CDR3 extends over 17 amino acids. Looked up from germline, CDR1 is SGHRS and CDR2 is YFSETQ. The CDR3 region is CASSFRLGQGSKNIQYF. CDR3 in DNA: TGCGCCAGCAGCTTCCGCCTGGGACAGGGAAGTAAAAACATTCAGTACTTC. Filled out from reference TRBV5-1 and TRBJ2-4, the complete variable domain reads KAGVTQTPRYLIKTRGQQVTLSCSPISGHRSVSWYQQTPGQGLQFLFEYFSETQRNKGNFPGRFSGRQFSNSRSEMNVSTLELGDSALYLCASSFRLGQGSKNIQYFGAGTRLSVL.